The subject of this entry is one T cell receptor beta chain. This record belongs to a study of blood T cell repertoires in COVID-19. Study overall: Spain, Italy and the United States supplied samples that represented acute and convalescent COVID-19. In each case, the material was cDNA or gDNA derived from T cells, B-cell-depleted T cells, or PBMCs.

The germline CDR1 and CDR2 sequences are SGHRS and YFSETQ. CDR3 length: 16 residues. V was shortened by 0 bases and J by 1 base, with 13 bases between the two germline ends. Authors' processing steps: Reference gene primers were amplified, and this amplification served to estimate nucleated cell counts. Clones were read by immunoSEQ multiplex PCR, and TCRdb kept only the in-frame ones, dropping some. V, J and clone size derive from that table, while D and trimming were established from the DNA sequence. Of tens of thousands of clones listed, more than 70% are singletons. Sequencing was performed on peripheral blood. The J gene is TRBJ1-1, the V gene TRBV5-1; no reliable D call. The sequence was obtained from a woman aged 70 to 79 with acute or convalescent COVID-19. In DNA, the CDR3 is TGCGCCAGCAGCTTGGCTCTGGGAGCTTCGAACACTGAAGCTTTCTTT. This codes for CASSLALGASNTEAFF. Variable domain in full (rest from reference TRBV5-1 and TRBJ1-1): KAGVTQTPRYLIKTRGQQVTLSCSPISGHRSVSWYQQTPGQGLQFLFEYFSETQRNKGNFPGRFSGRQFSNSRSEMNVSTLELGDSALYLCASSLALGASNTEAFFGQGTRLTVV.